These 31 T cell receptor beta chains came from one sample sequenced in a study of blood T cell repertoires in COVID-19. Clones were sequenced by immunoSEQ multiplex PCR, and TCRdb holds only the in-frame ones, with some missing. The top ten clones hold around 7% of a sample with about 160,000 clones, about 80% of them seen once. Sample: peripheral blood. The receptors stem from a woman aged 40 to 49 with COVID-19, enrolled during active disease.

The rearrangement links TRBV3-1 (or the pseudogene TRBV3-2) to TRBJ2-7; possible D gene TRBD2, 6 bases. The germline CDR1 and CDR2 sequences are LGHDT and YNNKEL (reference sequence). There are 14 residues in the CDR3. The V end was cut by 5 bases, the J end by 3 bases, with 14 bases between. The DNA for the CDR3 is TGTGCCAGCAGCTCAGGGAGCGGGCTCTACGAGCAGTACTTC. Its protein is CASSSGSGLYEQYF.

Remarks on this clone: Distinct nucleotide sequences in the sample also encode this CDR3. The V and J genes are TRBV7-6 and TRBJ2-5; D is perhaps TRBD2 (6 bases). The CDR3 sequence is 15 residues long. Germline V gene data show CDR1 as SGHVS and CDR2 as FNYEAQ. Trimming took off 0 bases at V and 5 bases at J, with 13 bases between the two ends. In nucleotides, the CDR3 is TGTGCCAGCAGCTTAGCCGGCGGGGAAGGGGAGACCCAGTACTTC. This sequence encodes CASSLAGGEGETQYF.

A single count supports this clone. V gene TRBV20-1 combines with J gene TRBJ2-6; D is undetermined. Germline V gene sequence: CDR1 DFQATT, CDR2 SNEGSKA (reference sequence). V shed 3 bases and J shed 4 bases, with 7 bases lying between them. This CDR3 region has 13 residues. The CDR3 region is CSASKPGANVLTF. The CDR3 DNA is TGCAGTGCTAGTAAGCCCGGGGCCAACGTCCTGACTTTC.

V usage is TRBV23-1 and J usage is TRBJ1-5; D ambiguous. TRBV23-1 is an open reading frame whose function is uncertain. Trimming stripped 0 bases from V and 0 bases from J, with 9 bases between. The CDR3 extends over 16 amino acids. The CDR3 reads CASSQSVSYSNQPQHF. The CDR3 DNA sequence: TGCGCCAGCAGTCAATCGGTGAGTTATAGCAATCAGCCCCAGCATTTT.

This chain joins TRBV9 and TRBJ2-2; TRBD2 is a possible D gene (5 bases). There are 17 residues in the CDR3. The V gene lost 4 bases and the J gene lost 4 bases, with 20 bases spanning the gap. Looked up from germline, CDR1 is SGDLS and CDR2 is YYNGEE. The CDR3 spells CASSKTGNSPATGELFF. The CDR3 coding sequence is TGTGCCAGCAGCAAAACCGGGAACAGTCCCGCCACCGGGGAGCTGTTTTTT.

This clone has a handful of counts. For the CDR3, the DNA is TGTGCCAGTAGTATAGGGGTCGCCAGGGGGAAGGAAGCTTTCTTT. Its protein product is CASSIGVARGKEAFF. J is TRBJ1-1 and V is TRBV19, with 7 bases that match TRBD1. The CDR3 has 15 amino acids. V shed 1 base and J 8 bases; nucleotides not matched to a gene: 10. The germline CDR1 and CDR2 sequences are LNHDA and SQIVND (reference sequence).

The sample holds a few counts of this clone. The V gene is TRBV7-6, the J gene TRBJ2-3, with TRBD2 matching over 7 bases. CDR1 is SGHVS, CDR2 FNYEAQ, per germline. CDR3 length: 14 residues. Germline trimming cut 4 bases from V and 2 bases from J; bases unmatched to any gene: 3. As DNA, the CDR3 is TGTGCCAGCAGCTCGGGGGGATTCACAGATACGCAGTATTTT. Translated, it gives CASSSGGFTDTQYF.

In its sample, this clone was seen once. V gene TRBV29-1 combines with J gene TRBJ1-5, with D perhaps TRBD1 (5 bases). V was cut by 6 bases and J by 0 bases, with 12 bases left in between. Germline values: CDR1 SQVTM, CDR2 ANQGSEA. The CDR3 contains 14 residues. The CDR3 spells CSVFDRYSNQPQHF. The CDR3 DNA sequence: TGCAGCGTCTTCGACAGATATAGCAATCAGCCCCAGCATTTT.

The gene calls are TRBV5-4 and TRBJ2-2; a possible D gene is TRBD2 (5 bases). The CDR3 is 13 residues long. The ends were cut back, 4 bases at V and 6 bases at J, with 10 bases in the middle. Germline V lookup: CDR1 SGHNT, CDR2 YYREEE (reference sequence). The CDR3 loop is CASSQAGPGELFF. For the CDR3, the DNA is TGTGCCAGCAGCCAGGCGGGTCCCGGGGAGCTGTTTTTT.

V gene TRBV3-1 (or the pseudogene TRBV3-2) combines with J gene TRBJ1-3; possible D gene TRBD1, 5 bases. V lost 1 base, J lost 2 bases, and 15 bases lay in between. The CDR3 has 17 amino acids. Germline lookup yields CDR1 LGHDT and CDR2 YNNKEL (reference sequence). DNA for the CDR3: TGTGCCAGCAGCCAAGCATTGTTTCGGGGGGCTGGAAACACCATATATTTT. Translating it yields CASSQALFRGAGNTIYF.

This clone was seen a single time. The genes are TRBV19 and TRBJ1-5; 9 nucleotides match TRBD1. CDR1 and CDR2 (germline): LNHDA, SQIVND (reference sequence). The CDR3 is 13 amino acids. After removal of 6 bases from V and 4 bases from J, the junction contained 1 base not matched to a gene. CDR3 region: CASSGTGNQPQHF. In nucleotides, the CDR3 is TGTGCCAGTAGCGGGACAGGGAATCAGCCCCAGCATTTT.

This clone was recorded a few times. The CDR3 region has the DNA TGTGCCAGTAGTCCAGGACTAGTTCGTGAGACCCAGTACTTC. Protein sequence: CASSPGLVRETQYF. The rearrangement links TRBV19 to TRBJ2-5, with 7 bases that match TRBD2. Germline values: CDR1 LNHDA, CDR2 SQIVND (reference sequence). V gave up 5 bases and J gave up 5 bases; unmatched junction bases: 8. CDR3 length equals 14 residues.

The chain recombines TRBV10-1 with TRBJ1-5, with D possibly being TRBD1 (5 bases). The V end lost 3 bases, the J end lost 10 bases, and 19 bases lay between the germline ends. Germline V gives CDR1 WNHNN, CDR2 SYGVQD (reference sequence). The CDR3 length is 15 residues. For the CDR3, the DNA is TGCGCCAGCAGTGAAGGTGCGGGGGAAAATGGTCCCCAGCATTTT. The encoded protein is CASSEGAGENGPQHF.

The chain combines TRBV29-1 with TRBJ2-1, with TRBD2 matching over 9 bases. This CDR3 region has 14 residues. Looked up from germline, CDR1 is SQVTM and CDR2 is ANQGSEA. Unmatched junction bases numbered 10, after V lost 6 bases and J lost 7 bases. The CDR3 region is CSVVGLAGWNEQFF. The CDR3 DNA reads TGCAGCGTGGTGGGGCTAGCGGGATGGAATGAGCAGTTCTTC.

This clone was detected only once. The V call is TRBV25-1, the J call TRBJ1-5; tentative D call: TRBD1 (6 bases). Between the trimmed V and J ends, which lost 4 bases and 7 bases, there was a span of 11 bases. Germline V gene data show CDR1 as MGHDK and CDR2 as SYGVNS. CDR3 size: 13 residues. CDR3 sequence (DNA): TGTGCCAGCAGTGGGGGGGGCTGGCAGCCCCAGCATTTT. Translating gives CASSGGGWQPQHF.

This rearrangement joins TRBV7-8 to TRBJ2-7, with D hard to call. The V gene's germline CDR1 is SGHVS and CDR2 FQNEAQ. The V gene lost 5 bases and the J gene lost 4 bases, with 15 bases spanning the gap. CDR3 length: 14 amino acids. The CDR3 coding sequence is TGTGCCAGCAGCGACTGGATAGCATCGTACGAGCAGTACTTC. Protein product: CASSDWIASYEQYF.

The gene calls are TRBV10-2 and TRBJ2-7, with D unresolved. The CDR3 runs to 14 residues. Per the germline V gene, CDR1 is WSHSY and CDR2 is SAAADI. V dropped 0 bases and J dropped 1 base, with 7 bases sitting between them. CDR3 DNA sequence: TGCGCCAGCAGTGAGTCCGGCAGGTCCTACGAGCAGTACTTC. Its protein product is CASSESGRSYEQYF.

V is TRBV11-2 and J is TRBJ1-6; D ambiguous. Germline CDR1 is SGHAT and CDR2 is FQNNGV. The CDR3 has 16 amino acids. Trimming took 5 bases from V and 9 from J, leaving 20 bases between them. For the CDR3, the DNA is TGTGCCAGCAGCCCCCAAGCCAGGCATGGGAGTTCACCCCTCCACTTT. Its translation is CASSPQARHGSSPLHF.

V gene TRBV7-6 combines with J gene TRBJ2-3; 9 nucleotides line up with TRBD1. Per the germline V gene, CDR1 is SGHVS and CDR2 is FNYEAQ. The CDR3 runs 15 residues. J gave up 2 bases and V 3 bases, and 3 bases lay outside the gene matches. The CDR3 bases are TGTGCCAGCAGCTTTTTACAGGGGGCCACAGATACGCAGTATTTT. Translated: CASSFLQGATDTQYF.

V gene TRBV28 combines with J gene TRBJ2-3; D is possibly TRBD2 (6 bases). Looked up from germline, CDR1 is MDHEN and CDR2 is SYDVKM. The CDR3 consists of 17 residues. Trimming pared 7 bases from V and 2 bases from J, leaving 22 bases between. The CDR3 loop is CASIPLGSEGLTDTQYF. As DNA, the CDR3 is TGTGCCAGCATTCCCCTTGGATCGGAGGGTCTCACAGATACGCAGTATTTT.

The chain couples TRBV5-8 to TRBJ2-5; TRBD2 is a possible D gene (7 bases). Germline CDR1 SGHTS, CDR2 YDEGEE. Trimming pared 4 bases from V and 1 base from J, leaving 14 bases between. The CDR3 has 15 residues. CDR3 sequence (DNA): TGTGCCAGCAGCCGGGGGGCGGGGGTCCAAGAGACCCAGTACTTC. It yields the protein CASSRGAGVQETQYF.

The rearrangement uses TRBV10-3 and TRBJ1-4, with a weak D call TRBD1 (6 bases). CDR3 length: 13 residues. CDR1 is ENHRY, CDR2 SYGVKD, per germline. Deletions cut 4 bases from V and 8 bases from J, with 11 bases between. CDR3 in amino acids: CAISVGAQEKLFF. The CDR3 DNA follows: TGTGCCATCAGTGTGGGGGCGCAGGAAAAACTGTTTTTT.

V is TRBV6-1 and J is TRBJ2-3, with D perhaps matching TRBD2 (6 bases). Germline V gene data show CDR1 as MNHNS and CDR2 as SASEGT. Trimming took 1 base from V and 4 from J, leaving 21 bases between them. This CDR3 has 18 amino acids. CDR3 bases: TGTGCCAGCAGTGAAGTCCCCGGAGGGCCGATTACGGCAGATACGCAGTATTTT. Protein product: CASSEVPGGPITADTQYF.

The CDR3 region is CASSYQETQYF. In DNA, the CDR3 is TGTGCCAGTTCGTACCAAGAGACCCAGTACTTC. The V call is TRBV7-9, the J call TRBJ2-5; D is unresolved. In germline, CDR1 is SEHNR, CDR2 FQNEAQ (reference sequence). This CDR3 has 11 residues. V dropped 9 bases and J dropped 0 bases, with 5 bases sitting between them.

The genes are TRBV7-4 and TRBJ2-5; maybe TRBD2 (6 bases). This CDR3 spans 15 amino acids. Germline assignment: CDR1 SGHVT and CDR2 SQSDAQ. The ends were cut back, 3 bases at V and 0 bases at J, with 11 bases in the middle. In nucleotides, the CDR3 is TGTGCCAGCAGCTTCAGTCGGGGGTACCAAGAGACCCAGTACTTC. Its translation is CASSFSRGYQETQYF.

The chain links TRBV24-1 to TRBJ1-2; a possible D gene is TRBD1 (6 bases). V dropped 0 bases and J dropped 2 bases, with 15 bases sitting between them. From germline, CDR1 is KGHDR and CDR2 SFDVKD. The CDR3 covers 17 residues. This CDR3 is CATSDLNRVALNYGYTF. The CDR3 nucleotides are TGTGCCACCAGTGATTTGAACAGGGTGGCATTAAACTATGGCTACACCTTC.

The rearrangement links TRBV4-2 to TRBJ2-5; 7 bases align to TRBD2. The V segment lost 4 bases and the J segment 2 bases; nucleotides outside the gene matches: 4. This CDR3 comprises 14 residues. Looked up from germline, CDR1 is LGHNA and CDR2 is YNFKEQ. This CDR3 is CASSRGGQQETQYF. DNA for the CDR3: TGTGCCAGCAGCCGCGGGGGTCAGCAAGAGACCCAGTACTTC.

The CDR3 bases are TGTGCCAGCAGCCCCCAGGGGACCAGCAATCAGCCCCAGCATTTT. It is translated as CASSPQGTSNQPQHF. The V call is TRBV7-2, the J call TRBJ1-5; D is possibly TRBD1 (6 bases). The CDR3 covers 15 residues. The V and J ends lost 5 bases and 1 base respectively, with 12 bases between them. Germline assignment: CDR1 SGHTA and CDR2 FQGNSA.

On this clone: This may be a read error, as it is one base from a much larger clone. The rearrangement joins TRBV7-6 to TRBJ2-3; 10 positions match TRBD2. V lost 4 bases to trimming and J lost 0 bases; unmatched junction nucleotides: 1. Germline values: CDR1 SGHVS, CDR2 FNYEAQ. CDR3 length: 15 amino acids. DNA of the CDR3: TGTGCCAGCAGCTCAGCGGGGGGGAGCACAGATACGCAGTATTTT. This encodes CASSSAGGSTDTQYF.

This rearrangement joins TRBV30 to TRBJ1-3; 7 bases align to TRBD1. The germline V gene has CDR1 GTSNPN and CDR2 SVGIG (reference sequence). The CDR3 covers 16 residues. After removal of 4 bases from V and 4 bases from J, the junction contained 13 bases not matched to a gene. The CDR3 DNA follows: TGTGCCTGGACAGGGGGGAACTTATGGGCAGGAAACACCATATATTTT. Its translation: CAWTGGNLWAGNTIYF.

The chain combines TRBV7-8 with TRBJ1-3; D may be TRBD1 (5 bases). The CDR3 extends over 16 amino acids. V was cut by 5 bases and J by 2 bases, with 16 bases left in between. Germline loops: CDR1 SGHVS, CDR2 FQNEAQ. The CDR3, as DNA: TGTGCCAGCAGCCTAGGGCTACAGGTGACTGGAAACACCATATATTTT. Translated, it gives CASSLGLQVTGNTIYF.